Only a few counts were recorded for the clone carrying this T cell receptor (beta chain). Sequenced by immunoSEQ multiplex PCR; TCRdb stores in-frame clones only, minus some. The sample has about 150,000 clones, approximately 90% seen once. Per germline, CDR1 LNHDA and CDR2 SQIVND (reference sequence). This CDR3 comprises 13 residues. V shed 5 bases and J shed 3 bases, with 8 bases lying between them. The sample belongs to a study of T cell responses to AZD1222 COVID-19 vaccine. The genes are TRBV19 and TRBJ1-5; TRBD1 might be the D (5 bases). Sequencing was performed on peripheral blood, taken 28 days after the second AZD1222 dose. This clonotype originated in an adult who received the AZD1222 COVID-19 vaccine. CDR3 DNA: TGTGCCAGTAGTGAACAGGTCAATCAGCCCCAGCATTTT. It yields the protein CASSEQVNQPQHF.